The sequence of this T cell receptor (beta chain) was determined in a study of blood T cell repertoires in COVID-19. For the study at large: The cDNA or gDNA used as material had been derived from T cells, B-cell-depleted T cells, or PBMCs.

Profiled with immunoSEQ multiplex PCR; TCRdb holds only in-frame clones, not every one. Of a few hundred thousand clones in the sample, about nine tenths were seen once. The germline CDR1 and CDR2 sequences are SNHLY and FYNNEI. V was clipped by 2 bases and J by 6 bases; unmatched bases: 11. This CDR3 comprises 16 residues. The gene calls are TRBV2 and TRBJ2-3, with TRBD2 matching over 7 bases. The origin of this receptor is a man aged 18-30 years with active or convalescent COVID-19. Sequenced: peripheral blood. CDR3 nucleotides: TGTGCCAGCAGTGAACTCCCAGCGGGGTGGGAGGATACGCAGTATTTT. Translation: CASSELPAGWEDTQYF. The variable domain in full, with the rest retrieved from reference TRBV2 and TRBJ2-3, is EPEVTQTPSHQVTQMGQEVILRCVPISNHLYFYWYRQILGQKVEFLVSFYNNEISEKSEIFDDQFSVERPDGSNFTLKIRSTKLEDSAMYFCASSELPAGWEDTQYFGPGTRLTVL.